This T cell receptor (beta chain) comes out of a study of cytomegalovirus exposure and HLA in healthy donors. Researchers ran the PCR with 60 Vbeta and 13 Jbeta primers. Profiling relied on immunoSEQ multiplex PCR, and the TCRdb table lists in-frame clones only, not all of them. Here the sample spans about 170,000 clones, approximately 85% being singletons. The CDR3 has 14 amino acids. The V segment lost 4 bases and the J segment 7 bases; nucleotides outside the gene matches: 10. Germline V lookup: CDR1 SGHDT, CDR2 YYEEEE. The sample taken for sequencing was PBMCs. The chain recombines TRBV5-6 with TRBJ1-2, with TRBD1 matching over 7 bases. This receptor was identified in a man in his late teens or twenties in good health and CMV-seropositive. For the CDR3, the DNA is TGTGCCAGCAGCGAGGACGAGGGGGCGGGTGGCTACACCTTC. Amino acids: CASSEDEGAGGYTF. The whole variable domain, remainder taken from reference TRBV5-6 and TRBJ1-2, is DAGVTQSPTHLIKTRGQQVTLRCSPKSGHDTVSWYQQALGQGPQFIFQYYEEEERQRGNFPDRFSGHQFPNYSSELNVNALLLGDSALYLCASSEDEGAGGYTFGSGTRLTVV.